Sequencing of this T cell receptor beta chain was carried out in a study of beta chain features in type 1 diabetes. Findings and limits, study-wide: A closer apparent resemblance between naive, central memory and Treg TCRB repertoires was seen in patients than in healthy donors. The VDJ junctions of type 1 diabetes patients carried fewer insertions and more deletions. Highly expressing activated T cells could be over-counted with a cDNA template.

The germline V and J ends were trimmed by 2 bases and 7 bases, with 18 bases remaining between them. Germline CDR1 reads SQVTM; CDR2 reads ANQGSEA. This CDR3 contains 16 residues. This clone was counted only a few times. As yet, its antigen is unknown. Of the isolated RNA, all was reverse transcribed, and so the sequenced material was expressed TCRB transcripts. Using immunoSEQ multiplex PCR, the repertoire was profiled, and TCRdb retains in-frame clones only, with some absent. The sample carries some 500,000 clones, 9.5% to 12% recorded once. The sequenced sample was naive CD4+ T cells from blood. This chain uses TRBV29-1 with TRBJ1-6, with a weak D call TRBD1 (5 bases). The TCR sequence derives from a woman aged 18-29 years in good health. This CDR3 is CSVEIDLQVVNSPLHF. CDR3 coding DNA: TGCAGCGTTGAAATTGACCTACAGGTTGTGAATTCACCCCTCCACTTT.